The subject of this entry is one TCR beta chain. Its antigen is not known. Trimming cost V 4 bases and J 2 bases; bases outside gene matches: 2. Per the germline V gene, CDR1 is SGHRS and CDR2 is YFSETQ. The CDR3 loop spans 14 amino acids. Under the authors' procedure: ImmunoSEQ output lacked quality scores and full-length reads, limiting matched filtering. Repertoires were generated with immunoSEQ multiplex PCR, while TCRdb's copy carries only in-frame clones and drops some. The V and J calls and clone size were taken over from that table, and D and trimming were inferred from the DNA. The sample holds 2 million to 3 million clones, 93% seen once. Healthy adults negative for HIV, lacking recent acute infections or vaccinations, served as donors. This sample is part of a study of shared clonotypes between healthy human individuals. Broader study findings: Clonotype sharing across a few donors was observed for around 5% of naive CD4 clonotypes. Sampling covered blood only; tissue repertoires likely differ.

V gene TRBV5-1 combines with J gene TRBJ2-5; the match to TRBD2 covers 10 bases. The sequenced sample was naive CD4+ T cells from PBMCs. As for subset: CD45RA+ positively selected. The receptor's source is a man younger than 30 in good health. Some clones in this sample may be carry-over from other donors' samples. CDR3 sequence (DNA): TGCGCCAGCAGCGGGACTAGCGCACAAGAGACCCAGTACTTC. Protein product: CASSGTSAQETQYF.